This T cell receptor (beta chain) was sequenced in a study of shared clonotypes between healthy human individuals. Study context: Serving as donors were two women and a few men, whose ages spanned 18 to 49.

When replicate PCRs were run on sorted subsets, they used 150 to 250 ng DNA, some 30,000 T cell genomes. The repertoire was sequenced with immunoSEQ multiplex PCR; TCRdb's copy has only in-frame clones and lacks some. The table lists roughly 2.4 million clones, 90% to 96% of them singletons. Per germline, CDR1 KGHSH and CDR2 LQKENI. The CDR3 loop spans 13 amino acids. The germline V and J ends were trimmed by 5 bases and 5 bases, with 9 bases remaining between them. Sequenced sample: naive CD4+ T cells sorted from blood. Described subset: CD45RA+ positively selected. The TCR comes from a man between 18 and 35 years old in good health. This chain uses TRBV18 with TRBJ1-4, with D tentatively TRBD1 (5 bases). In nucleotides, the CDR3 is TGTGCCAGCTCAACGACAGAGAATGAAAAACTGTTTTTT. Amino acid sequence: CASSTTENEKLFF. The full variable domain, rest sourced from reference TRBV18 and TRBJ1-4, is NAGVMQNPRHLVRRRGQEARLRCSPMKGHSHVYWYRQLPEEGLKFMVYLQKENIIDESGMPKERFSAEFPKEGPSILRIQQVVRGDSAAYFCASSTTENEKLFFGSGTQLSVL.